The entry below describes one TCR beta chain. Its antigen is still unknown. RNA transcripts provided the source from which TCR beta CDR3 regions were amplified. The HTBI primer set served for first-round RT-PCR of the TCR CDR3. Using its own MiXCR run on the multiplex PCR reads, TCRdb lists one record per CDR3 protein. The profile shows 660,000 or so distinct CDR3 sequences, roughly 46% of them singletons. V lost 8 bases and J lost 6; bases outside the gene matches: 11. Germline CDR1 MGHDK, CDR2 SYGVNS. The CDR3 consists of 16 residues. This sample is part of a study of T cells in Graves' hyperthyroidism and ophthalmopathy. Regarding the study as a whole: Blood also held most thyroid clonotypes expanded beyond 0.001.

For the diagnoses, clinical symptoms, serum thyroxine and TRAb, thyroid ultrasound and orbital computed tomography were used. This chain connects TRBV25-1 to TRBJ1-6; 9 bases agree with TRBD1. Sequenced material: peripheral blood or thyroid tissue (not recorded which). This TCR came from an adult man with Graves' disease, either hyperthyroidism or ophthalmopathy (not recorded which). The CDR3 sequence: CASGLLGTGLNSPLHF. CDR3 in DNA: TGTGCCAGCGGACTCCTCGGGACAGGGCTTAATTCACCCCTCCACTTT.